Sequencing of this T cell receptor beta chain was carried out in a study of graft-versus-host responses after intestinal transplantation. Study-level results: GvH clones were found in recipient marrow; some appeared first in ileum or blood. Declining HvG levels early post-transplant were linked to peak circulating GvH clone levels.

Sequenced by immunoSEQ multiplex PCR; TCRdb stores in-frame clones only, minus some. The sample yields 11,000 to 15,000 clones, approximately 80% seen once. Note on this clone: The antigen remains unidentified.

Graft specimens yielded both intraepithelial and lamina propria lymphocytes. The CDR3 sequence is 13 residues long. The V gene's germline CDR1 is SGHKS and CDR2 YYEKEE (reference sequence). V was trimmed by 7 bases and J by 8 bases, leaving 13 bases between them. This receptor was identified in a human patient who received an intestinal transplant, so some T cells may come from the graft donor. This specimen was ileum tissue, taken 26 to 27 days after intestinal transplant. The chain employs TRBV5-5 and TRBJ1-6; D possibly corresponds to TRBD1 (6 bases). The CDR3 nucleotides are TGTGCCAGCCTCCGGGACACCGATTCACCCCTCCACTTT. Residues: CASLRDTDSPLHF.